What follows describes a single T cell receptor beta chain. This sample stems from a study of shared clonotypes between healthy human individuals. This CDR3 has 14 amino acids. The germline V gene has CDR1 WSHSY and CDR2 SAAADI. V shed 7 bases and J shed 1 base, with 10 bases lying between them. Sequencing used immunoSEQ multiplex PCR; TCRdb keeps in-frame clones, though not all of them. Of millions of clones in the sample, roughly nine tenths were seen once. The receptor was derived from a man younger than 35 in good health. This rearrangement joins TRBV10-2 to TRBJ2-2; D gene ambiguous. Material: naive CD4+ T cells sorted from blood. Subset in this sample: CD45RA+ positively selected. DNA for the CDR3: TGCGCCAGCATCGAACGGCTGAACACCGGGGAGCTGTTTTTT. This encodes CASIERLNTGELFF.